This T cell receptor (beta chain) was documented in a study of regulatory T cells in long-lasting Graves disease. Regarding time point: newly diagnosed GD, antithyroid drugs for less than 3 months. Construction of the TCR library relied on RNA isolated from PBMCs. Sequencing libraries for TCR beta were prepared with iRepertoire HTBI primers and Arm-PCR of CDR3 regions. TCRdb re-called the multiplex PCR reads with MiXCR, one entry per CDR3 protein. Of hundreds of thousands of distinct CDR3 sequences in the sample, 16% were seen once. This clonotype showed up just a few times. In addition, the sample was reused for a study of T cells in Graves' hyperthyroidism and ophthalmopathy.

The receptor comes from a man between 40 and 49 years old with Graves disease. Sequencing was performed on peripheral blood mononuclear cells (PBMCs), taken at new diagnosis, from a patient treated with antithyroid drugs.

The CDR3 sequence: CSARYGSAYEQYF. The CDR3 DNA sequence: TGCAGTGCTAGGTATGGCTCGGCCTACGAGCAGTACTTC. The gene calls are TRBV20-1 and TRBJ2-7; D uncertain. The CDR3 totals 13 residues. Trimming cost V 3 bases and J 2 bases, with 11 bases left between them. From germline, CDR1 is DFQATT and CDR2 SNEGSKA (reference sequence).